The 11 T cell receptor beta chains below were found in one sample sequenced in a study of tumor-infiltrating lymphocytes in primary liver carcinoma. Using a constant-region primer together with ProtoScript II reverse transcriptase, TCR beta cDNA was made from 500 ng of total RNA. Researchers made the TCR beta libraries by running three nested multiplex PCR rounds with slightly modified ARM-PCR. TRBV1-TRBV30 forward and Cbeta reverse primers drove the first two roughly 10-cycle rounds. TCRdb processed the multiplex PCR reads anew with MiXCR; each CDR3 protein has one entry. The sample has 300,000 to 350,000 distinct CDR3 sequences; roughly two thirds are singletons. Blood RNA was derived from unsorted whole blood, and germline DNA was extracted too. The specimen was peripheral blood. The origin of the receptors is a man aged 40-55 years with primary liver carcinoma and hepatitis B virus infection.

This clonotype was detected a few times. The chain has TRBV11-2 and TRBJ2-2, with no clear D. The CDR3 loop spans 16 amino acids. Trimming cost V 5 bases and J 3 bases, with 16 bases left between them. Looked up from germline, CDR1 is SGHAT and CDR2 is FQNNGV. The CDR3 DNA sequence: TGTGCCAGCAGCATAAAGGTTAATGCGGACACCGGGGAGCTGTTTTTT. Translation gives CASSIKVNADTGELFF.

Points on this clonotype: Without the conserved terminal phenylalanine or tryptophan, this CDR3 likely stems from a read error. CDR3: CARSLYGLVSEQFS. Written as DNA, the CDR3 is TGTGCCAGAAGCTTATACGGGCTAGTTAGTGAGCAGTTCTCC. The chain joins TRBV11-2 to TRBJ2-1, with no clear D. This CDR3 is built from 14 residues. The germline V gene has CDR1 SGHAT and CDR2 FQNNGV.

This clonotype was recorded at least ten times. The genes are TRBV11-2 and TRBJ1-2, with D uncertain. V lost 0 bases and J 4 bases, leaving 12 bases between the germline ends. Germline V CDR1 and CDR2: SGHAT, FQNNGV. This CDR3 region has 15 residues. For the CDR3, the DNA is TGTGCCAGCAGCTTAGAAGATGACATGTTCTATGGCTACACCTTC. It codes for CASSLEDDMFYGYTF.

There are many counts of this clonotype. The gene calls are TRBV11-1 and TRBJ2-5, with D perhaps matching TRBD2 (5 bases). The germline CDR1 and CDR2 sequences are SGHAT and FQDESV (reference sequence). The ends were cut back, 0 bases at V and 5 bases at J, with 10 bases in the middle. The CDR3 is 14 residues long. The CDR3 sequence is CASSLAQRRETQYF. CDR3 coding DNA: TGTGCCAGCAGCTTAGCACAGAGGAGGGAGACCCAGTACTTC. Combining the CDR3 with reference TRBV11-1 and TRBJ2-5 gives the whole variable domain EAEVAQSPRYKITEKSQAVAFWCDPISGHATLYWYRQILGQGPELLVQFQDESVVDDSQLPKDRFSAERLKGVDSTLKIQPAELGDSAMYLCASSLAQRRETQYFGPGTRLLVL.

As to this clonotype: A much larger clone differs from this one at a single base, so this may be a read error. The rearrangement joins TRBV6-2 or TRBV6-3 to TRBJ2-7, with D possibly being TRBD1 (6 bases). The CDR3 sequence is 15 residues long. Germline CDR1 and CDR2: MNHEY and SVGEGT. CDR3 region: CASSYTGQISYKQYF. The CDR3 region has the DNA TGTGCCAGCAGTTACACCGGACAGATTTCCTACAAGCAGTACTTC.

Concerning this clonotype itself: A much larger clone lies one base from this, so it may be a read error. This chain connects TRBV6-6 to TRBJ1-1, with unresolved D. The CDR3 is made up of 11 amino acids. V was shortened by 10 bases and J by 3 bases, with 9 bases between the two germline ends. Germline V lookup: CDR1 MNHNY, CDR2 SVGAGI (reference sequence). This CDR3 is CANGGYTEAFF. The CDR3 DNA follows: TGTGCCAACGGAGGGTACACTGAAGCTTTCTTT.

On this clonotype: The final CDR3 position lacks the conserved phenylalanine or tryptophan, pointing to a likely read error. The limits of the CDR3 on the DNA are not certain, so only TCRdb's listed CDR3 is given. The CDR3 sequence: CASSRGGTPYEQCL. The J gene is TRBJ2-7, the V gene TRBV11-2; the table assigns TRBD1, which was not confirmed against the DNA. Germline lookup yields CDR1 SGHAT and CDR2 FQNNGV. The CDR3 length equals 14 residues, ends included.

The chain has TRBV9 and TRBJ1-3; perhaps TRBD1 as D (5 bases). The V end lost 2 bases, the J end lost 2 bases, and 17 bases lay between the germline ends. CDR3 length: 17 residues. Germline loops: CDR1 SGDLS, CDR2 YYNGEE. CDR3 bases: TGTGCCAGCAGCGTTCTGTGGGGACTCTCTCCTGGAAACACCATATATTTT. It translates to CASSVLWGLSPGNTIYF.

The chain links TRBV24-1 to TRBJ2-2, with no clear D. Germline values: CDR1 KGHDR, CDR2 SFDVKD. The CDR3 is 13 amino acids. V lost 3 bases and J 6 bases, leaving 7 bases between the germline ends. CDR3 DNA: TGTGCCACCAGTGATCAGGATCCCGGGGAGCTGTTTTTT. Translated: CATSDQDPGELFF.

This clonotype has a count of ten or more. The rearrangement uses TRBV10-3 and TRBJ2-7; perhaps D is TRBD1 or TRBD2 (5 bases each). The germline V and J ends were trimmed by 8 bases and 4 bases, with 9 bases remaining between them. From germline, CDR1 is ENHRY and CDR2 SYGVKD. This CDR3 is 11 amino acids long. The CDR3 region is CAIGTNYEQYF. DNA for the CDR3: TGTGCCATCGGGACGAATTACGAGCAGTACTTC.

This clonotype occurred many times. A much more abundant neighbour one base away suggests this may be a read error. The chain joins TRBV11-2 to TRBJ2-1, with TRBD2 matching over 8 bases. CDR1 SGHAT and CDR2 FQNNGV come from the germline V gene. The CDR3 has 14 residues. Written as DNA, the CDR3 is TGTGCCAGCAACTTAGCGGGGTACTACAATGAGCAGTTCTTC. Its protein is CASNLAGYYNEQFF.